This T cell receptor beta chain derives from a study of T cell responses to AZD1222 COVID-19 vaccine. Study-level results: Researchers report vaccine-associated CD4 TCRs spanning spike, with dominance at 160-218 and 743-854. Females outnumbered males among donors, who were mostly white British; clonal diversity was possibly underestimated. Only a handful of AZD1222 recipients were seropositive at baseline.

On this clone: Antigen specificity is unknown.

Data came from immunoSEQ multiplex PCR; TCRdb stores just in-frame clones and leaves some out. The repertoire holds about 120,000 clones, with about 90% as singletons. Source: peripheral blood, taken on day 0 of AZD1222 vaccination. The TCR comes from an adult in good health.

For the CDR3, the DNA is TGCAGCGTTACCTACAGCACAGATACGCAGTATTTT. This codes for CSVTYSTDTQYF. The rearrangement links TRBV29-1 to TRBJ2-3; D is unresolved. Germline assignment: CDR1 SQVTM and CDR2 ANQGSEA. CDR3 size: 12 residues. Trimming removed 5 bases from V and 0 bases from J, with 6 bases in between.